This TCR beta chain was sequenced in a study of shared clonotypes between healthy human individuals. V was cut by 0 bases and J by 0 bases, with 8 bases left in between. Germline assignment: CDR1 MNHEY and CDR2 SVGAGI. The CDR3 extends over 16 amino acids. Data came from immunoSEQ multiplex PCR; TCRdb stores just in-frame clones and leaves some out. The sample contains roughly 2,500,000 clones, 80% to 95% of which appear only once. The sequence was collected from a man between 18 and 29 years old in good health. Some clones in this sample may be carry-over from other donors' samples. This chain connects TRBV6-5 to TRBJ2-2; D is possibly TRBD2 (6 bases). The material sequenced was naive CD4+ T cells from PBMCs. Sample subset: CD45RA+ positively selected. The CDR3 region is CASSYSLASNTGELFF. The CDR3 nucleotides read TGTGCCAGCAGTTACTCGCTAGCGTCGAACACCGGGGAGCTGTTTTTT.